The rows below give T cell receptor beta chains drawn from one sample of a study of T cell repertoires in cytomegalovirus infection. Their antigens are not known. MiXCR, applied by TCRdb to the reads, yields one record per CDR3 protein. The sample has roughly 120,000 distinct CDR3 sequences, 30% seen once; the top ten hold around 41%. Source: CD8+ T cells from cultured PBMCs, taken from culture after CMV antigen stimulation. The origin of the receptors is a human donor in good health (CMV status not recorded). Some clones in this sample may be carry-over from other donors' samples. CDR3s include the opening cysteine and the closing phenylalanine or tryptophan. Each record gives: clone size, D gene, V gene, J gene, CDR3 protein, CDR3 DNA. The D gene is left open where the match is weak. Clone size is shown for a subset of rows, as once, few, many or a class of expanded clone.

size: few
D: -
V: TRBV19
J: TRBJ1-6
CDR3: CASSTATVSSYNSPLHF
DNA: TGTGCCAGTAGTACTGCGACAGTCAGCTCCTATAATTCACCCCTCCACTTT

size: once
D: TRBD1
V: TRBV7-6
J: TRBJ1-2
CDR3: CASSPPGGNYGYTF
DNA: TGTGCCAGCAGCCCCCCAGGGGGGAACTATGGCTACACCTTC

size: once
D: -
V: TRBV20-1
J: TRBJ2-7
CDR3: CSARGWDTAYEQYF
DNA: TGCAGTGCTAGAGGATGGGACACTGCCTACGAGCAGTACTTC

size: -
D: -
V: TRBV27
J: TRBJ1-1
CDR3: CASSPTPEIGTEAFF
DNA: TGTGCCAGCAGTCCGACACCGGAGATTGGCACTGAAGCTTTCTTT

size: few
D: -
V: TRBV7-9
J: TRBJ2-7
CDR3: CASSLVVFPTRSYEQYF
DNA: TGTGCCAGCAGCTTAGTGGTCTTTCCCACTCGCTCCTACGAGCAGTACTTC

size: -
D: TRBD2
V: TRBV12-5
J: TRBJ2-7
CDR3: CASGIAGGSYEQYF
DNA: TGTGCTAGTGGTATAGCGGGGGGATCCTACGAGCAGTACTTC

size: -
D: -
V: TRBV6-1
J: TRBJ1-1
CDR3: CASSEAGGNTEAFF
DNA: TGTGCCAGCAGTGAAGCAGGGGGGAACACTGAAGCTTTCTTT

size: few
D: -
V: TRBV12-3/TRBV12-4
J: TRBJ1-2
CDR3: CASSLSPQGTSQGGYTF
DNA: TGTGCCAGCAGTTTGAGTCCCCAGGGAACGTCACAGGGAGGCTACACCTTC

size: -
D: TRBD1
V: TRBV6-1
J: TRBJ2-1
CDR3: CASSGQGWGNEQFF
DNA: TGTGCCAGCAGCGGACAGGGGTGGGGCAATGAGCAGTTCTTC

size: -
D: TRBD1
V: TRBV28
J: TRBJ2-7
CDR3: CASSTPDRGPYEQYF
DNA: TGTGCCAGCAGTACCCCGGACAGGGGACCCTACGAGCAGTACTTC

size: few
D: -
V: TRBV3-1
J: TRBJ2-1
CDR3: CASSQSSDNEQFF
DNA: TGTGCCAGCAGCCAATCGTCGGACAATGAGCAGTTCTTC

size: -
D: TRBD1
V: TRBV27
J: TRBJ2-2
CDR3: CASSFRTGNTGELFF
DNA: TGTGCCAGCAGTTTTAGGACAGGAAACACCGGGGAGCTGTTTTTT

size: few
D: -
V: TRBV4-1
J: TRBJ2-7
CDR3: CASSLGTPASYEQYF
DNA: TGCGCCAGCAGCCTCGGGACACCGGCGTCCTACGAGCAGTACTTC

size: few
D: -
V: TRBV7-2
J: TRBJ1-6
CDR3: CASSFPGTSSPLHF
DNA: TGTGCCAGCAGCTTCCCAGGGACAAGTTCACCCCTCCACTTT

size: many
D: -
V: TRBV7-9
J: TRBJ2-7
CDR3: CASSERSSYEQYF
DNA: TGTGCCAGCAGCGAAAGGAGCTCCTACGAGCAGTACTTC

size: -
D: -
V: TRBV5-1
J: TRBJ1-1
CDR3: CASSFRDTEAFF
DNA: TGCGCCAGCAGTTTTCGGGACACTGAAGCTTTCTTT

size: -
D: -
V: TRBV7-8
J: TRBJ2-4
CDR3: CASSLEGREAKNIQYF
DNA: TGTGCCAGCAGCTTAGAGGGCAGGGAGGCCAAAAACATTCAGTACTTC

size: -
D: -
V: TRBV27
J: TRBJ2-1
CDR3: CASSRQVQYNEQFF
DNA: TGTGCCAGCAGTCGACAGGTGCAATACAATGAGCAGTTCTTC

size: -
D: -
V: TRBV6-4
J: TRBJ2-6
CDR3: CASSDSPSSGANVLTF
DNA: TGTGCCAGCAGTGACTCCCCATCTTCTGGGGCCAACGTCCTGACTTTC

size: -
D: -
V: TRBV27
J: TRBJ2-1
CDR3: CASSFGGSEQFF
DNA: TGTGCCAGCAGTTTTGGGGGGAGTGAGCAGTTCTTC

size: few
D: -
V: TRBV27
J: TRBJ1-3
CDR3: CASSLSDSGNTIYF
DNA: TGTGCCAGCAGTTTAAGCGACTCTGGAAACACCATATATTTT

size: few
D: TRBD2
V: TRBV27
J: TRBJ2-1
CDR3: CASSLGRLAGGYSHEQFF
DNA: TGTGCCAGCAGTTTAGGTAGACTAGCGGGGGGCTATTCCCATGAGCAGTTCTTC

size: many
D: -
V: TRBV19
J: TRBJ2-7
CDR3: CASSPGWRGLGEQYF
DNA: TGTGCCAGTAGCCCTGGATGGAGGGGGCTAGGGGAGCAGTACTTC

size: many
D: TRBD1
V: TRBV7-2
J: TRBJ1-4
CDR3: CASSFWTGGFELFF
DNA: TGTGCCAGCAGCTTCTGGACAGGGGGCTTTGAACTGTTTTTT

size: few
D: TRBD1
V: TRBV7-8
J: TRBJ2-5
CDR3: CASSWAGTGGQETQYF
DNA: TGTGCCAGCAGCTGGGCCGGGACAGGGGGCCAAGAGACCCAGTACTTC

size: -
D: -
V: TRBV7-6
J: TRBJ2-7
CDR3: CASSPGVGQTYEQYF
DNA: TGTGCCAGCAGCCCCGGGGTGGGACAAACCTACGAGCAGTACTTC

size: few
D: TRBD1
V: TRBV27
J: TRBJ2-5
CDR3: CASSSPGTGGDPTQETQYF
DNA: TGTGCCAGCAGTTCCCCCGGGACAGGGGGCGACCCCACCCAAGAGACCCAGTACTTC

size: -
D: TRBD2
V: TRBV5-1
J: TRBJ2-1
CDR3: CASRLTSGGPLSSSYNEQFF
DNA: TGCGCCAGCAGATTGACTAGCGGGGGGCCTCTCTCTAGCTCCTACAATGAGCAGTTCTTC

size: -
D: -
V: TRBV6-2/TRBV6-3
J: TRBJ2-7
CDR3: CASSYSRSRATYEQYF
DNA: TGTGCCAGCAGTTACTCGCGAAGTAGGGCCACCTACGAGCAGTACTTC

size: -
D: TRBD2
V: TRBV5-6
J: TRBJ2-1
CDR3: CASSLAPGGSYNEQFF
DNA: TGTGCCAGCAGCCTGGCACCGGGGGGGTCCTACAATGAGCAGTTCTTC

size: once
D: TRBD2
V: TRBV5-1
J: TRBJ2-1
CDR3: CASSLAPASGGVYNEQFF
DNA: TGCGCCAGCAGCTTGGCTCCAGCAAGCGGGGGGGTTTACAATGAGCAGTTCTTC

size: many
D: -
V: TRBV7-6
J: TRBJ2-3
CDR3: CASSRTDLSTDTQYF
DNA: TGTGCCAGCAGCCGAACGGACCTTAGCACAGATACGCAGTATTTT

size: -
D: -
V: TRBV6-1
J: TRBJ2-3
CDR3: CASSYFPGVVDTQYF
DNA: TGTGCCAGCAGTTATTTTCCAGGGGTTGTGGATACGCAGTATTTT

size: -
D: -
V: TRBV4-1
J: TRBJ2-1
CDR3: CASSQLAINEQFF
DNA: TGCGCCAGCAGCCAACTCGCGATTAATGAGCAGTTCTTC

size: once
D: -
V: TRBV15
J: TRBJ2-3
CDR3: CATSRDLSQDHTQYF
DNA: TGTGCCACCAGCAGAGATCTCAGCCAGGATCATACGCAGTATTTT

size: medium-sized
D: -
V: TRBV6-5
J: TRBJ1-6
CDR3: CASSYKAHRRSPLHF
DNA: TGTGCCAGCAGTTACAAGGCCCATAGGAGGTCACCCCTCCACTTT